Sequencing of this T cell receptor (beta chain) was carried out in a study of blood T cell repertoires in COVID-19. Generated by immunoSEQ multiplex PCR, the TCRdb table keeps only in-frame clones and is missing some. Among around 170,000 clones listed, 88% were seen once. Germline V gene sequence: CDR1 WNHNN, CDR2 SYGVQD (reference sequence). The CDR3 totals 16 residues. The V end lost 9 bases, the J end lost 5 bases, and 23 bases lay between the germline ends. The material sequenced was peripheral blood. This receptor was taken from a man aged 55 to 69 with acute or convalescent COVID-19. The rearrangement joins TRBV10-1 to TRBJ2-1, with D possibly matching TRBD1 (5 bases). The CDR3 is CASAYFVGRQDNEQFF. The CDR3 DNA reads TGCGCCAGTGCATATTTTGTGGGGCGGCAGGACAATGAGCAGTTCTTC.